These T cell receptor beta chains were read from a single sample in a study of blood T cell repertoires in COVID-19. This table comes from immunoSEQ multiplex PCR, and its TCRdb copy is limited to in-frame clones, with some not included. Altogether some 180,000 clones are present, 82% being singletons, with the ten largest covering around 8%. The sequenced sample consisted of peripheral blood. The receptors originated from a woman aged 60 to 75 with COVID-19, enrolled during active disease. Both conserved end residues are part of each CDR3. Each record gives: clone size, V gene, D gene, J gene, CDR3 DNA, CDR3 protein. A D gene is named only where the DNA matches it firmly. Not every row has a clone size; where given, it reads once, few, many or a size class.

clone size: NA
V gene: TRBV18
D gene: NA
J gene: TRBJ2-5
CDR3 DNA: TGTGCCAGCTCACAAGTAGACAGGGAGACCCAGTACTTC
CDR3 protein: CASSQVDRETQYF

clone size: NA
V gene: TRBV12-5
D gene: NA
J gene: TRBJ2-3
CDR3 DNA: TGTGCTAGTGGTTTATCGGGGGGCACAGATACGCAGTATTTT
CDR3 protein: CASGLSGGTDTQYF

clone size: NA
V gene: TRBV27
D gene: NA
J gene: TRBJ2-1
CDR3 DNA: TGTGCCAGCAGTTCCCTAGCGCTTAACAATGAGCAGTTCTTC
CDR3 protein: CASSSLALNNEQFF

clone size: few
V gene: TRBV6-1
D gene: NA
J gene: TRBJ1-2
CDR3 DNA: TGTGCCAGCAGTGAGAGAGGATCCCCAACCTATGGCTACACCTTC
CDR3 protein: CASSERGSPTYGYTF

clone size: NA
V gene: TRBV19
D gene: NA
J gene: TRBJ2-1
CDR3 DNA: TGTGCCAGTAGTATAGCCAGTTCCAAGTTCTTC
CDR3 protein: CASSIASSKFF

clone size: NA
V gene: TRBV7-2
D gene: NA
J gene: TRBJ1-1
CDR3 DNA: TGTGCCAGCAGCTTAGCCCTAATCTTAGCCAACACTGAAGCTTTCTTT
CDR3 protein: CASSLALILANTEAFF

clone size: NA
V gene: TRBV19
D gene: TRBD2
J gene: TRBJ2-3
CDR3 DNA: TGTGCCAGTAGTATACTTCCGGGAGGGATCACAGATACGCAGTATTTT
CDR3 protein: CASSILPGGITDTQYF

clone size: once
V gene: TRBV5-4
D gene: TRBD1
J gene: TRBJ1-1
CDR3 DNA: TGTGCCAGCAGCTTGGGGGACAGAAACACTGAAGCTTTCTTT
CDR3 protein: CASSLGDRNTEAFF

clone size: NA
V gene: TRBV3-1/TRBV3-2
D gene: NA
J gene: TRBJ2-5
CDR3 DNA: TGTGCCAGCAGCCAAGATTTGTTCGCTAGCGTCGAAGAGACCCAGTACTTC
CDR3 protein: CASSQDLFASVEETQYF

clone size: NA
V gene: TRBV29-1
D gene: NA
J gene: TRBJ1-2
CDR3 DNA: TGCAGCGTTGAAGAAACCCCAGGGGCGTCGCTTGGCTACACCTTC
CDR3 protein: CSVEETPGASLGYTF

clone size: NA
V gene: TRBV5-6
D gene: TRBD1
J gene: TRBJ1-1
CDR3 DNA: TGTGCCAGCAGCTACCCCCAATTAAGACAGGGGAACACTGAAGCTTTCTTT
CDR3 protein: CASSYPQLRQGNTEAFF

clone size: NA
V gene: TRBV7-2
D gene: NA
J gene: TRBJ1-2
CDR3 DNA: TGTGCCAGCAGCGGCCTTGAGGCCTATGGCTACACCTTC
CDR3 protein: CASSGLEAYGYTF

clone size: NA
V gene: TRBV19
D gene: TRBD2
J gene: TRBJ2-5
CDR3 DNA: TGTGCCAGTAGTACCCGGGTTAGCGGGATACAAGAGACCCAGTACTTC
CDR3 protein: CASSTRVSGIQETQYF

clone size: NA
V gene: TRBV7-2
D gene: NA
J gene: TRBJ2-6
CDR3 DNA: TGTGCCAGCAGCACCCGGGGGGCCAACGTCCTGACTTTC
CDR3 protein: CASSTRGANVLTF

clone size: NA
V gene: TRBV12-3/TRBV12-4
D gene: TRBD2
J gene: TRBJ2-7
CDR3 DNA: TGTGCCAGCACTAGGGGACTAGCGGGTGAGCAGTACTTC
CDR3 protein: CASTRGLAGEQYF

clone size: once
V gene: TRBV30
D gene: NA
J gene: TRBJ2-2
CDR3 DNA: TGTGCCTGGACCCCGGGACTCCTAGGCGGGGAGCTGTTTTTT
CDR3 protein: CAWTPGLLGGELFF